A single T cell receptor beta chain is shown here with its context. This record belongs to a study of blood T cell repertoires in COVID-19. Participants had their cohort set by participant-reported clinical history. Original processing methods: It was from reference gene primer amplification that nucleated cell counts were estimated. Generated by immunoSEQ multiplex PCR, the TCRdb table keeps only in-frame clones and is missing some. V and J calls and clone size are given by that table; D and trimming were obtained from the DNA. This sample yields a few hundred thousand clones, of which around 90% are seen a single time; 0.9% to 1.5% belongs to the top ten. The V gene lost 4 bases and the J gene lost 7 bases, with 14 bases spanning the gap. The CDR3 consists of 13 residues. Germline assignment: CDR1 SGHRS and CDR2 YFSETQ.

The chain combines TRBV5-1 with TRBJ1-2; no firm D call. The clonotype comes from a woman between 18 and 29 years old who had recovered from COVID-19. Sequences were obtained from PBMCs or T cells enriched from blood (not recorded which). CDR3 coding DNA: TGCGCCAGCAGCACGGACGGGATCCTTGGCTACACCTTC. Translation gives CASSTDGILGYTF.